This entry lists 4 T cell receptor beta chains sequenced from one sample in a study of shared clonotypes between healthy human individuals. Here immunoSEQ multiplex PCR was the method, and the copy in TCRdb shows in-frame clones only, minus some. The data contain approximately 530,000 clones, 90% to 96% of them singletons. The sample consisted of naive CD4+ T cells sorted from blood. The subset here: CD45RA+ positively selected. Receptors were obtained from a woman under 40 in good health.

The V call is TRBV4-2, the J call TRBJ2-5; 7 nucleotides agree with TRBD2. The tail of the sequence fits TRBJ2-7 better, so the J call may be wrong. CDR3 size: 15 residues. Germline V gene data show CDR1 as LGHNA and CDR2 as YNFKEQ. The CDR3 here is CASSQDLTGGYEQYF. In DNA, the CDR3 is TGTGCCAGCAGCCAAGATTTAACGGGAGGATACGAGCAGTACTTC.

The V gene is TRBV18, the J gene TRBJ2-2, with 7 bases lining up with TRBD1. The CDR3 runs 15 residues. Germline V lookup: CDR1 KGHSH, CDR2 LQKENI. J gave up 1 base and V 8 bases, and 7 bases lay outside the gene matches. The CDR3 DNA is TGTGCCAGCAGCTTGGGACAGCAGAACACCGGGGAGCTGTTTTTT. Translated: CASSLGQQNTGELFF.

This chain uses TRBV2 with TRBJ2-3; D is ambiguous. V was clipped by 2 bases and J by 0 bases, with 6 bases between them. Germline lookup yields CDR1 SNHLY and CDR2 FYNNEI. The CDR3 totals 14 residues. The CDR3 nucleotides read TGTGCCAGCAGTGAATGTCGGAGCACAGATACGCAGTATTTT. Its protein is CASSECRSTDTQYF.

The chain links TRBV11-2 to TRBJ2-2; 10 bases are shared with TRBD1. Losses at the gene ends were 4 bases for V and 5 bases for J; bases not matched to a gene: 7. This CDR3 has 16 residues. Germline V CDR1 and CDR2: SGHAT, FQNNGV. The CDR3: CASSYKTGGSTGELFF. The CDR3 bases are TGTGCCAGCAGCTACAAGACAGGGGGCAGTACCGGGGAGCTGTTTTTT.